Each of the 27 T cell receptor beta chains below was sequenced from the same sample in a study of T cell responses to AZD1222 COVID-19 vaccine. Using immunoSEQ multiplex PCR, the repertoire was profiled, and TCRdb retains in-frame clones only, with some absent. The data show about 100,000 clones, approximately 87% seen once. The material sequenced was peripheral blood, taken on day 0 of AZD1222 vaccination. These receptors all stem from an adult in good health.

CDR3 nucleotides: TGCGCCAGCAGCTTCTGGGGGAACTCCTACAATGAGCAGTTCTTC. It translates to CASSFWGNSYNEQFF. This chain uses TRBV5-1 with TRBJ2-1; D is tentatively TRBD1 or TRBD2 (5 bases each). Germline V gene sequence: CDR1 SGHRS, CDR2 YFSETQ. The CDR3 has 15 amino acids. The V and J ends lost 2 bases and 0 bases respectively, with 9 bases between them.

The chain has TRBV6-5 and TRBJ1-2; 7 bases are shared with TRBD1. The V and J ends lost 7 bases and 10 bases, in that order; junction bases with no gene match: 15. Per the germline V gene, CDR1 is MNHEY and CDR2 is SVGAGI. CDR3 length equals 14 residues. CDR3 bases: TGTGCCAGCAAACCCGGACAGGTCGTAGGTTTCTACACCTTC. The encoded protein is CASKPGQVVGFYTF.

V is TRBV2 and J is TRBJ1-2, with D maybe TRBD1 (6 bases). The CDR3 runs 14 residues. The germline CDR1 and CDR2 sequences are SNHLY and FYNNEI. V gave up 3 bases and J gave up 5 bases, with 13 bases separating them. CDR3 region: CASSEGGTPYGYTF. CDR3 bases: TGTGCCAGCAGTGAGGGGGGGACACCTTATGGCTACACCTTC.

This rearrangement joins TRBV9 to TRBJ2-3; 10 nucleotides agree with TRBD2. Trimming took 4 bases from V and 3 from J; bases not matched to a gene: 14. CDR1 and CDR2 (germline): SGDLS, YYNGEE. This CDR3 is built from 18 residues. CDR3 residues: CASSPRLAGEVRTDTQYF. The CDR3 bases are TGTGCCAGCAGCCCGAGACTAGCGGGTGAAGTACGGACAGATACGCAGTATTTT.

The chain is built from TRBV5-8 and TRBJ1-1, with D unclear. The germline V gene encodes CDR1 SGHTS and CDR2 YDEGEE. The CDR3 is 13 residues long. Trimming took off 4 bases at V and 3 bases at J, with 10 bases between the two ends. The CDR3 is CASSTRRDTEAFF. The CDR3 DNA reads TGTGCCAGCAGCACACGACGGGACACTGAAGCTTTCTTT.

The rearrangement uses TRBV6-1 and TRBJ2-7; D is unresolved. This CDR3 has 11 residues. V lost 2 bases and J lost 6, with 5 bases in between. Germline-derived CDR1 and CDR2 are MNHNS and SASEGT. The CDR3, as DNA: TGTGCCAGCAGTGAATTTAGCGAGCAGTACTTC. Translating it yields CASSEFSEQYF.

This chain connects TRBV5-6 to TRBJ2-1; 12 bases line up with TRBD2. The CDR3 runs to 18 residues. Germline CDR1 reads SGHDT; CDR2 reads YYEEEE. The J segment lost 2 bases and the V segment lost 2 bases, leaving 8 bases of the junction unmatched. DNA of the CDR3: TGTGCCAGCAGCTTAGCCGGGACTAGCGGGCCCCCCTACAATGAGCAGTTCTTC. Protein sequence: CASSLAGTSGPPYNEQFF.

The chain carries TRBV30 and TRBJ1-1, with 7 bases matching TRBD1. V gave up 0 bases and J gave up 0 bases; unmatched junction bases: 10. The germline CDR1 and CDR2 sequences are GTSNPN and SVGIG (reference sequence). CDR3 size: 17 residues. The DNA of the CDR3 is TGTGCCTGGAGTGTACAGGGGACACGACTGTTGAACACTGAAGCTTTCTTT. This codes for CAWSVQGTRLLNTEAFF.

In this sample, this clone is medium-sized (0.01 to 0.1%). The V and J genes are TRBV4-2 and TRBJ2-3, with 8 bases matching TRBD2. The CDR3 runs to 16 residues. Germline CDR1 is LGHNA and CDR2 is YNFKEQ. Unmatched junction bases numbered 7, after V lost 4 bases and J lost 1 base. The CDR3 coding sequence is TGTGCCAGCAGCCCAACCCGGGGGGGCGGCACAGATACGCAGTATTTT. This sequence encodes CASSPTRGGGTDTQYF.

CDR3 nucleotide sequence: TGTGCCAGCAGCGCTTTGGTGGGATATGGCTACACCTTC. Amino acid sequence: CASSALVGYGYTF. The chain couples TRBV9 to TRBJ1-2; D gene uncertain. The V end lost 3 bases, the J end lost 5 bases, and 11 bases lay between the germline ends. The CDR3 sequence is 13 residues long. The germline CDR1 and CDR2 sequences are SGDLS and YYNGEE. Full variable domain (rest looked up from reference TRBV9 and TRBJ1-2): DSGVTQTPKHLITATGQRVTLRCSPRSGDLSVYWYQQSLDQGLQFLIQYYNGEERAKGNILERFSAQQFPDLHSELNLSSLELGDSALYFCASSALVGYGYTFGSGTRLTVV.

The genes are TRBV12-5 and TRBJ2-1; 7 bases align to TRBD2. CDR1 LGHNT and CDR2 FRNRAP come from the germline V gene. The CDR3 covers 12 residues. After removal of 3 bases from V and 8 bases from J, the junction contained 1 base not matched to a gene. CDR3 sequence (DNA): TGTGCTAGTGGTTTAGGGAGGGATGAGCAGTTCTTC. It encodes CASGLGRDEQFF.

The gene calls are TRBV21-1 and TRBJ1-2; the table assigns TRBD1, which was not confirmed against the DNA. TRBV21-1 is labeled a pseudogene. CDR3 size: 15 residues. The CDR3 is CASSRVQGEKNGYTF. For the CDR3, the DNA is TGTGCCAGCAGCAGAGTACAGGGGGAGAAGAATGGCTACACCTTC.

This chain joins TRBV5-1 and TRBJ1-2; no definite D call. This CDR3 has 15 amino acids. Germline V gene lookup returns CDR1 SGHRS and CDR2 YFSETQ. Between the trimmed V and J ends, which lost 0 bases and 3 bases, there was a span of 12 bases. The CDR3 loop is CASSLVYSADYGYTF. DNA of the CDR3: TGCGCCAGCAGCTTGGTGTACAGCGCAGACTATGGCTACACCTTC.

V is TRBV5-5 and J is TRBJ1-4, with 7 bases that match TRBD1. The CDR3 is 15 residues long. V shed 1 base and J 4 bases; nucleotides not matched to a gene: 4. CDR1 SGHKS and CDR2 YYEKEE come from the germline V gene (reference sequence). CDR3: CASSLPGQLNEKLFF. CDR3 DNA sequence: TGTGCCAGCAGCTTGCCGGGACAGCTTAATGAAAAACTGTTTTTT.

The chain recombines TRBV28 with TRBJ2-2, with D perhaps TRBD2 (6 bases). V was trimmed by 5 bases and J by 5 bases, leaving 24 bases between them. In germline, CDR1 is MDHEN, CDR2 SYDVKM. The CDR3 has 18 amino acids. The CDR3 loop is CASSISLIREKRTGELFF. The CDR3 DNA follows: TGTGCCAGCAGTATATCCCTCATACGGGAGAAGAGGACCGGGGAGCTGTTTTTT. Based on the CDR3 plus reference TRBV28 and TRBJ2-2, the full variable domain is DVKVTQSSRYLVKRTGEKVFLECVQDMDHENMFWYRQDPGLGLRLIYFSYDVKMKEKGDIPEGYSVSREKKERFSLILESASTNQTSMYLCASSISLIREKRTGELFFGEGSRLTVL.

V is TRBV19 and J is TRBJ1-3; D remains unclear. The germline gives CDR1 LNHDA, CDR2 SQIVND (reference sequence). The CDR3 runs to 17 residues. Trimming shortened V by 3 bases and J by 3 bases, and 18 bases separated the two germline ends. In DNA form, the CDR3 reads TGTGCCAGTAGTATGATCGGAGGGAGGTCGGTTGGAAACACCATATATTTT. It translates to CASSMIGGRSVGNTIYF.

The V gene is TRBV3-1 (or the pseudogene TRBV3-2), the J gene TRBJ1-1; no clear D gene. V was cut by 1 base and J by 12 bases, with 12 bases left in between. Germline loops: CDR1 LGHDT, CDR2 YNNKEL (reference sequence). The CDR3 extends over 12 amino acids. CDR3 nucleotide sequence: TGTGCCAGCAGCCAAGGGGTCCTTAACCCTTTCTTT. It codes for CASSQGVLNPFF.

CDR3 amino acids: CASALDGGNQPQHF. The CDR3 nucleotides read TGTGCTAGTGCCTTGGACGGTGGTAATCAGCCCCAGCATTTT. The rearrangement joins TRBV12-5 to TRBJ1-5; D is undetermined. The CDR3 extends over 14 amino acids. Trimming took 7 bases from V and 4 from J, leaving 14 bases between them. Germline-derived CDR1 and CDR2 are LGHNT and FRNRAP.

The chain uses TRBV5-5 and TRBJ2-7; 8 bases are shared with TRBD1. The CDR3 consists of 14 residues. Germline assignment: CDR1 SGHKS and CDR2 YYEKEE (reference sequence). Trimming removed 3 bases from V and 5 bases from J; junction bases left unmatched: 7. The CDR3 nucleotides read TGTGCCAGCAGCTCCGGACAGGGTCCGGACGAGCAGTACTTC. It specifies CASSSGQGPDEQYF.

V gene TRBV12-5 combines with J gene TRBJ1-2, with 12 bases fitting TRBD1. Germline CDR1 is LGHNT and CDR2 is FRNRAP. V trimming: 6 bases; J trimming: 7 bases; junction bases outside the gene matches: 6. There are 14 residues in the CDR3. The CDR3 region has the DNA TGTGCTAGTGGCCCGGGACAGGGGGCGGGTGGCTACACCTTC. This translates into CASGPGQGAGGYTF.

V is TRBV10-1 and J is TRBJ1-1; D remains ambiguous. This CDR3 has 14 residues. Germline CDR1 is WNHNN and CDR2 is SYGVQD (reference sequence). V dropped 2 bases and J dropped 2 bases, with 9 bases sitting between them. DNA for the CDR3: TGCGCCAGCAGTGAGAGTGGCCCCAACACTGAAGCTTTCTTT. Translating it yields CASSESGPNTEAFF.

The chain carries TRBV25-1 and TRBJ1-4, with TRBD1 identical over 7 bases. This CDR3 has 14 amino acids. J was trimmed by 3 bases and V by 7 bases; bases with no gene match: 5. Germline CDR1 reads MGHDK; CDR2 reads SYGVNS. The CDR3 nucleotides are TGTGCCAGCACCCAGACAGGGCCTAATGAAAAACTGTTTTTT. This translates into CASTQTGPNEKLFF.

V is TRBV7-3 and J is TRBJ2-5; D may be TRBD1 (5 bases). This CDR3 region has 13 residues. V was clipped by 6 bases and J by 7 bases, with 15 bases between them. Germline-derived CDR1 and CDR2 are SGHTA and FQGTGA. CDR3 DNA: TGTGCCAGCAGTCTAGGGGATCAGGGGACCCAGTACTTC. Residues: CASSLGDQGTQYF.

This clone was counted once. This chain links TRBV6-5 with TRBJ1-2, with 11 nucleotides matching TRBD1. The junction had 9 bases not matched to a gene; V was cut back by 8 bases and J by 7 bases. Per the germline V gene, CDR1 is MNHEY and CDR2 is SVGAGI. The CDR3 totals 14 residues. The CDR3 DNA follows: TGTGCCAGCCGAGGACAGGGGGCACGAGGTGGCTACACCTTC. Its translation is CASRGQGARGGYTF.

J is TRBJ1-3 and V is TRBV14, with no clear D. The CDR3 covers 13 residues. From germline, CDR1 is SGHDN and CDR2 FVKESK. V was cut by 0 bases and J by 12 bases, with 12 bases left in between. Here the CDR3 DNA reads TGTGCCAGCAGCCAAGATAGGAGGGCGAGCATATATTTT. Encoded protein: CASSQDRRASIYF.

The V gene is TRBV5-1, the J gene TRBJ1-1; TRBD1 is a possible D gene (6 bases). This CDR3 contains 14 residues. V was cut by 1 base and J by 4 bases, with 11 bases left in between. The V gene's germline CDR1 is SGHRS and CDR2 YFSETQ. CDR3 nucleotides: TGCGCCAGCAGCTTGATTCTCAGGGGCACTGAAGCTTTCTTT. It specifies CASSLILRGTEAFF.

This chain connects TRBV9 to TRBJ2-2; D is undetermined. Germline lookup yields CDR1 SGDLS and CDR2 YYNGEE. The V end was cut by 6 bases, the J end by 3 bases, with 12 bases between. This CDR3 spans 14 amino acids. The CDR3 is CASKSNWDTGELFF. CDR3 bases: TGTGCCAGCAAGAGTAACTGGGACACCGGGGAGCTGTTTTTT. Complete variable domain (other parts from reference TRBV9 and TRBJ2-2): DSGVTQTPKHLITATGQRVTLRCSPRSGDLSVYWYQQSLDQGLQFLIQYYNGEERAKGNILERFSAQQFPDLHSELNLSSLELGDSALYFCASKSNWDTGELFFGEGSRLTVL.